The present TCR beta chain was sequenced within a study of CD8 T cells in Susac syndrome. Concerning this clonotype: Its antigen is still unknown.

The study sequenced TCR beta in blood CD8+ and CD4+ T cells. Healthy donors constituted the control group, matched for age and sex. RNA, at roughly 0.45 to 1 ug, was reverse transcribed with random hexamers. An immunoSEQ multiplex PCR amplified TCR beta CDR3 over 54 Vbeta and 13 Jbeta. Each CDR3 protein is one row after TCRdb ran MiXCR on the immunoSEQ multiplex PCR reads. The sample has some 100,000 distinct CDR3 sequences, about 95% seen once; the top ten hold under 0.1%. Overall study results and limits: A relatively small number of individuals underwent TCR sequencing and HLA analysis.

CDR1 and CDR2 from the germline V gene are LGHDT and YNNKEL (reference sequence). With 4 bases clipped from V and 3 bases from J, the junction kept 4 bases outside the gene matches. The CDR3 is 14 residues long. This chain joins TRBV3-1 and TRBJ2-7; 9 bases are shared with TRBD1. The sequencing input was CD4+ T cells from PBMCs. This TCR was recovered from a human donor in good health. This CDR3 is CASSRDRAFYEQYF. The CDR3 DNA reads TGTGCCAGCAGCCGGGACAGGGCTTTCTACGAGCAGTACTTC.